This T cell receptor (beta chain) came from a study of stem cell transplantation in POMP-related autoinflammatory disease. Study as a whole: Through one year post-transplant, neutrophils and platelets were 100% of graft donor origin.

The CDR3 spans 14 residues. Germline V lookup: CDR1 SGHRS, CDR2 YFSETQ. Deletions cut 7 bases from V and 5 bases from J, with 18 bases between. Profiled with immunoSEQ multiplex PCR; TCRdb holds only in-frame clones, not every one. Of some 3,000 clones in the sample, around 92% were seen once. The chain has TRBV5-1 and TRBJ2-5, with TRBD2 as a possible D gene (5 bases). The sequences come from CD4+ follicular helper T cells (Tfh) from PBMCs, collected after stem cell transplantation. This receptor was taken from a human patient with POMP-related autoinflammation and immune dysregulation (PRAID). T cells may partly derive from the graft donor. The CDR3 DNA is TGCGCCAGCGCTGGTGGGAGAGAAGGGGAGACCCAGTACTTC. Encoded protein: CASAGGREGETQYF.